Reported below is one T cell receptor beta chain. Its matching antigen is unknown. CDR1 and CDR2 from the germline V gene are KGHSH and LQKENI. The ends lost 5 bases at V and 6 bases at J; junction bases unmatched: 7. The CDR3 consists of 14 residues. The data are from a study of early T cells in non-severe SARS-CoV-2 infection. On the study more broadly: Investigators sequenced bulk RNA drawn from unsorted whole blood, and chains remained unpaired. Study conclusions and caveats: Matching with VDJdb favored anti-spike CD8 responses (missing private and CD4 specificities).

The library protocol tagged individual cDNA molecules with unique molecular identifiers. TCRdb processed the 5' RACE reads anew with MiXCR; each CDR3 protein has one entry. The sample lists tens of thousands of distinct CDR3 sequences; over 3.5% were seen once. The V and J genes are TRBV18 and TRBJ1-5, with TRBD1 matching 7 bases. The clonotype was recovered from an adult who was a healthcare worker with PCR-confirmed SARS-CoV-2 infection or an uninfected control (not recorded which). Sequenced: whole blood. This CDR3 is CASSLTGIGQPQHF. In DNA form, the CDR3 reads TGTGCCAGCTCATTGACAGGGATCGGTCAGCCCCAGCATTTT.